These T cell receptor beta chains were read from a single sample in a study of blood T cell repertoires in COVID-19. Here immunoSEQ multiplex PCR was the method, and the copy in TCRdb shows in-frame clones only, minus some. This sample carries about 200,000 clones, roughly 85% of them seen once, and the ten largest clones take around 2%. The material sequenced was peripheral blood. Every receptor here comes from a man younger than 45 who had recovered from COVID-19. The CDR3 runs from the conserved cysteine through the conserved F or W. Fields, in order: clone size, V gene, D gene, J gene, CDR3 protein, CDR3 DNA. D genes are given only for firm matches. Only some rows state a clone size, as once, few, many or a class for expanded clones.

-	TRBV10-3	-	TRBJ1-3	CAISDSTSGNTIYF	TGTGCCATCAGTGATAGCACCTCTGGAAACACCATATATTTT
-	TRBV24-1	-	TRBJ2-1	CATSDLAGGGNEQFF	TGTGCCACCAGTGATTTGGCCGGGGGTGGGAATGAGCAGTTCTTC
-	TRBV11-2	-	TRBJ1-1	CASSFSGTEAFF	TGTGCCAGCAGCTTTTCGGGGACTGAAGCTTTCTTT
-	TRBV19	-	TRBJ1-1	CASSQKGPNTEAFF	TGTGCCAGTAGCCAGAAGGGGCCGAACACTGAAGCTTTCTTT
-	TRBV6-2/TRBV6-3	TRBD2	TRBJ2-3	CASSSLAGGQDTQYF	TGTGCCAGCAGCTCACTAGCGGGGGGGCAAGATACGCAGTATTTT
-	TRBV5-1	-	TRBJ2-7	CASSLPGGRSSYEQYF	TGCGCCAGCAGCCTCCCCGGGGGGCGTAGCTCCTACGAGCAGTACTTC
-	TRBV7-2	-	TRBJ2-2	CASSLAQGSTGELFF	TGTGCCAGCAGCTTAGCGCAGGGATCGACGGGGGAGCTGTTTTTT
-	TRBV11-2	-	TRBJ1-2	CASSLAGFGYTF	TGTGCCAGCAGCTTAGCAGGGTTTGGCTACACCTTC
once	TRBV2	TRBD1	TRBJ2-5	CASSDRTGVYETQYF	TGTGCCAGCAGTGATCGTACAGGGGTATATGAGACCCAGTACTTC
-	TRBV6-5	TRBD1	TRBJ1-3	CASTPDRVGNTIYF	TGTGCCAGCACCCCCGACAGGGTCGGAAACACCATATATTTT
-	TRBV6-2/TRBV6-3	TRBD2	TRBJ2-3	CASSLLLAGVTDTQYF	TGTGCCAGCAGTCTGCTGCTAGCGGGGGTCACAGATACGCAGTATTTT
-	TRBV6-5	TRBD1	TRBJ1-1	CASSSRTGVNTEAFF	TGTGCCAGCAGTTCCCGGACAGGAGTGAACACTGAAGCTTTCTTT
-	TRBV10-1	-	TRBJ2-3	CASSESKYSTDTQYF	TGCGCCAGCAGTGAGTCGAAATACTCCACAGATACGCAGTATTTT
-	TRBV5-1	-	TRBJ1-2	CASSPGPGNYGYTF	TGCGCCAGCAGCCCGGGCCCGGGGAACTATGGCTACACCTTC
-	TRBV14	TRBD1	TRBJ2-7	CASSLYPGQRTQYF	TGTGCCAGCAGCCTGTACCCGGGACAGCGAACGCAGTACTTC
-	TRBV5-1	-	TRBJ1-5	CASSPGGSNSNQPQHF	TGCGCCAGCAGCCCGGGAGGCAGTAATAGCAATCAGCCCCAGCATTTT
-	TRBV3-1/TRBV3-2	TRBD2	TRBJ2-7	CASSQTLASGGGYEQYF	TGTGCCAGCAGCCAAACCCTAGCTAGCGGGGGAGGATACGAGCAGTACTTC
-	TRBV7-9	-	TRBJ2-2	CASSLGTAGELFF	TGTGCCAGCAGCTTAGGCACAGCCGGGGAGCTGTTTTTT
-	TRBV19	TRBD2	TRBJ2-5	CASSNRGGVETQYF	TGTGCCAGTAGTAACCGGGGGGGTGTGGAGACCCAGTACTTC
-	TRBV6-2/TRBV6-3	TRBD2	TRBJ2-2	CASSYSAGGPSGELFF	TGTGCCAGCAGTTACTCGGCGGGGGGGCCTTCCGGGGAGCTGTTTTTT
-	TRBV5-6	-	TRBJ2-7	CASSLIGASGEQYF	TGTGCCAGCAGCTTGATTGGGGCGTCGGGCGAGCAGTACTTC
-	TRBV4-1	-	TRBJ1-1	CASRDPQGRATEAFF	TGCGCCAGCAGGGACCCCCAGGGCAGGGCCACTGAAGCTTTCTTT
few	TRBV11-3	TRBD2	TRBJ2-4	CASSNRREGNIQYF	TGTGCCAGCAGCAACCGTCGGGAGGGGAACATTCAGTACTTC
-	TRBV2	-	TRBJ1-2	CASSELPHTF	TGTGCCAGCAGTGAACTACCACACACCTTC
-	TRBV27	-	TRBJ2-6	CASSLFILGANVLTF	TGTGCCAGCAGTTTATTTATCCTCGGGGCCAACGTCCTGACTTTC
-	TRBV10-1	-	TRBJ2-1	CASSSIMGGDGNEQFF	TGCGCCAGCAGTTCTATTATGGGGGGAGATGGGAATGAGCAGTTCTTC
-	TRBV3-1/TRBV3-2	TRBD1	TRBJ1-1	CASSQADRVVAFF	TGTGCCAGCAGCCAGGCGGACAGGGTCGTAGCTTTCTTT
-	TRBV19	-	TRBJ1-1	CASSRGNGAEAFF	TGTGCCAGTAGTAGGGGAAACGGGGCTGAAGCTTTCTTT